Listed below are T cell receptor beta chains from one sample, sequenced in a study of blood T cell repertoires in COVID-19. Profiled with immunoSEQ multiplex PCR; TCRdb holds only in-frame clones, not every one. The sample has over 250,000 clones, about 89% seen once; the top ten hold around 2.2%. Sequences were obtained from peripheral blood. Receptors originate from a woman aged 30 to 39 with COVID-19, enrolled during active disease. Each CDR3 is given with its conserved first and last residue. A D gene is named only where the DNA matches it firmly. Size is stated for part of the rows, as once, few or many counts, or as a class when the clone is expanded.

TRBD2,TRBV14,16,.,TRBJ2-1,TGTGCCAGCAGCCAAGAAAGGGGAGGGTGGTACAATGAGCAGTTCTTC,CASSQERGGWYNEQFF
TRBD1,TRBV7-8,15,.,TRBJ2-1,TGTGCCAGCAGCTTGGCCGGGACAGGGGTCGATGAGCAGTTCTTC,CASSLAGTGVDEQFF
.,TRBV6-2/TRBV6-3,14,.,TRBJ1-1,TGTGCCAGCAGTTACTCGAGTATGAACACTGAAGCTTTCTTT,CASSYSSMNTEAFF
.,TRBV6-5,13,.,TRBJ2-7,TGTGCCACGAGGGGGGGGACCTACTACGAGCAGTACTTC,CATRGGTYYEQYF
.,TRBV7-9,16,.,TRBJ2-3,TGTGCCAGCAGCTCATGGACTACCCTAAGCACAGATACGCAGTATTTT,CASSSWTTLSTDTQYF
TRBD1,TRBV5-1,16,few,TRBJ1-5,TGCGCCAGCAGCTTGGGGGACAGCGGTAGCAATCAGCCCCAGCATTTT,CASSLGDSGSNQPQHF
TRBD2,TRBV6-1,18,.,TRBJ2-2,TGTGCCAGCAGTGAAGCGCTTCGGGCGGGAGTCGCGACCGGGGAGCTGTTTTTT,CASSEALRAGVATGELFF
TRBD2,TRBV4-1,16,.,TRBJ2-1,TGCGCCAGCAGCCAACTACTAGCGGGAGGTATCAATGAGCAGTTCTTC,CASSQLLAGGINEQFF
TRBD2,TRBV2,16,few,TRBJ2-1,TGTGCCAGCAGTGAAGTAAGACTAGCGGTCTACAATGAGCAGTTCTTC,CASSEVRLAVYNEQFF
.,TRBV19,14,.,TRBJ2-1,TGTGCCACTACCTCCTCGGGACTTTTCAATGAGCAGTTCTTC,CATTSSGLFNEQFF
.,TRBV5-6,12,.,TRBJ1-5,TGTGCCAGCAGCTTGGGGCCTCAGCCCCAGCATTTT,CASSLGPQPQHF
TRBD1,TRBV24-1,15,.,TRBJ2-5,TGTGCCACCAGTGCCGAGCAGGGGGCTGGGGAGACCCAGTACTTC,CATSAEQGAGETQYF
.,TRBV19,17,.,TRBJ1-5,TGTGCCAGTAGCTCCGACAGCGCATATGTTAGCAATCAGCCCCAGCATTTT,CASSSDSAYVSNQPQHF
.,TRBV15,12,.,TRBJ1-2,TGTGCCACCAGCAGAGATTATTCTGGCTACACCTTC,CATSRDYSGYTF
TRBD2,TRBV2,18,.,TRBJ2-5,TGTGCCAGCAGTGAAAGGACTAGCGGGAGGGCCTCTAGGGAGACCCAGTACTTC,CASSERTSGRASRETQYF
TRBD2,TRBV7-8,17,.,TRBJ2-7,TGTGCCAGCAGTTTTTCGAAAGCGGGAGGGCGACCCTACGAGCAGTACTTC,CASSFSKAGGRPYEQYF
.,TRBV29-1,14,.,TRBJ1-1,TGCAGCGGGTTTACTGGGGCAATGAACACTGAAGCTTTCTTT,CSGFTGAMNTEAFF
.,TRBV10-1,15,.,TRBJ1-5,TGCGCCAGCACCCCCCGAGGACAGAGCAATCAGCCCCAGCATTTT,CASTPRGQSNQPQHF
TRBD1,TRBV2,13,once,TRBJ1-1,TGTGCCAGGATGGGACAGGGAAGGACTGAAGCTTTCTTT,CARMGQGRTEAFF
TRBD1,TRBV30,14,.,TRBJ1-3,TGTGCCTGGAGTGTAACGACAGGGGGAAACACCATATATTTT,CAWSVTTGGNTIYF
TRBD1,TRBV5-1,14,few,TRBJ2-7,TGCGCCAGCAGCAGACAGGGTGATTCCTACGAGCAGTACTTC,CASSRQGDSYEQYF
.,TRBV5-1,15,.,TRBJ2-5,TGCGCCAGCAGCACAATCGGACAGTTCCAAGAGACCCAGTACTTC,CASSTIGQFQETQYF
TRBD2,TRBV7-9,13,.,TRBJ2-1,TGTGCCAGCAGCTTAGGGACTAGCGGTGAGCAGTTCTTC,CASSLGTSGEQFF
TRBD1,TRBV23-1,15,.,TRBJ1-3,TGCGCCAGCAGTCAAACGGACAGGGGAGGAAACACCATATATTTT,CASSQTDRGGNTIYF
TRBD2,TRBV5-1,17,once,TRBJ2-1,TGCGCCAGCAGCTTGAGGGGCGGGAGTGGGACCTACAATGAGCAGTTCTTC,CASSLRGGSGTYNEQFF
TRBD2,TRBV29-1,14,.,TRBJ2-1,TGCAGCGTTCCCCTAGCGGGAGGGCCCGATGAGCAGTTCTTC,CSVPLAGGPDEQFF
.,TRBV19,14,.,TRBJ1-4,TGTGCCAGTAGTGGCGGGGAATCTAATGAAAAACTGTTTTTT,CASSGGESNEKLFF
TRBD1,TRBV30,14,once,TRBJ1-2,TGTGCCTGGGACCTCCAGGGGGCAGGCTATGGCTACACCTTC,CAWDLQGAGYGYTF
TRBD2,TRBV19,21,.,TRBJ2-1,TGTGCCAGTAGTATAGATTTCTCCGGGACTAGCGGGAGGGCCGGCTACAATGAGCAGTTCTTC,CASSIDFSGTSGRAGYNEQFF
.,TRBV15,14,.,TRBJ2-3,TGTGCCACCAGCCGAGCTCGGGGCACAGATACGCAGTATTTT,CATSRARGTDTQYF
.,TRBV2,14,.,TRBJ1-2,TGTGCCAGCACCCTCGAGGCGGGCCCATATGGCTACACCTTC,CASTLEAGPYGYTF
TRBD1,TRBV12-3/TRBV12-4,13,.,TRBJ1-1,TGTGCCAGCGACCGGGACAGGGGTTCTGAAGCTTTCTTT,CASDRDRGSEAFF
.,TRBV12-3/TRBV12-4,12,.,TRBJ2-4,TGTGCCAGCAGACTAACTAGCCACATTCAGTACTTC,CASRLTSHIQYF
.,TRBV29-1,13,.,TRBJ2-2,TGCAGCGTCCTCCTGACAGCAACCGGGGAGCTGTTTTTT,CSVLLTATGELFF
.,TRBV3-1/TRBV3-2,16,.,TRBJ1-1,TGTGCCAGCAGCCAAGTCGGGGGGGCGAGTCTTTCTGAAGCTTTCTTT,CASSQVGGASLSEAFF
TRBD1,TRBV19,15,.,TRBJ1-6,TGTGCCAGTAGTTCCCGACAGGGACAAGATTCACCCCTCCACTTT,CASSSRQGQDSPLHF
TRBD2,TRBV3-1/TRBV3-2,16,.,TRBJ2-7,TGTGCCAGCAGCGACGACGCACTAGCGGGAGTGGACGAGCAGTACTTC,CASSDDALAGVDEQYF
.,TRBV15,16,.,TRBJ2-3,TGTGCCACCAGCAGAGAGCTAGCAGGAGGCGCAGATACGCAGTATTTT,CATSRELAGGADTQYF
.,TRBV2,15,once,TRBJ2-7,TGTGCCAGCAGTGAAATCGTCGCTAGCTACCACGAGCAGTACTTC,CASSEIVASYHEQYF
.,TRBV29-1,13,.,TRBJ2-5,TGCAGCGCTTCAGGGGTGCCTCAAGAGACCCAGTACTTC,CSASGVPQETQYF
.,TRBV19,15,once,TRBJ1-5,TGTGCCAGTAGATCAGGCCTGTATAGCAATCAGCCCCAGCATTTT,CASRSGLYSNQPQHF
TRBD2,TRBV5-4,17,few,TRBJ2-1,TGTGCCAGCAGCTCAAAGCGGGAGGGGGTTCGGGCCAATGAGCAGTTCTTC,CASSSKREGVRANEQFF
.,TRBV19,13,.,TRBJ2-7,TGTGCCAGTAGTATTGCTAGTCGCTACGAGCAGTACTTC,CASSIASRYEQYF
TRBD1,TRBV13,15,.,TRBJ2-7,TGTGCCAGCAGCCCTGAAGAAGACAGGGGGCGCGAGCAGTACTTC,CASSPEEDRGREQYF
TRBD1,TRBV30,14,.,TRBJ1-2,TGTGCCTGGGAAGACAGGGTCTTGGGCTATGGCTACACCTTC,CAWEDRVLGYGYTF
.,TRBV30,15,once,TRBJ2-3,TGTGCCCGAACCTCCACTAGGTCAGGCACAGATACGCAGTATTTT,CARTSTRSGTDTQYF
.,TRBV5-1,15,.,TRBJ2-5,TGCGCCAGCAGCTTGGCCGGGACATCCGGAGAGACCCAGTACTTC,CASSLAGTSGETQYF
TRBD1,TRBV19,17,.,TRBJ1-5,TGTGCCAGTAGTATAGTACGAGGCAGGGGGAGCAATCAGCCCCAGCATTTT,CASSIVRGRGSNQPQHF
.,TRBV21-1,15,.,TRBJ2-4,TGTGCCAGCAGCAAAGTCGGGGTCACTTCTTGCATTCAGTACTTC,CASSKVGVTSCIQYF
TRBD2,TRBV7-2,15,.,TRBJ2-1,TGTGCCAGCAGACAAACTAGCGGACAATGGGGTGAGCAGTTCTTC,CASRQTSGQWGEQFF
.,TRBV2,15,.,TRBJ2-1,TGTGCCAGCAGTGAAAGGGGTATGGGGGGCAATGAGCAGTTCTTC,CASSERGMGGNEQFF
.,TRBV28,12,.,TRBJ1-1,TGTGCCAGCTCGAACAGGGTTACTGAAGCTTTCTTT,CASSNRVTEAFF
.,TRBV18,16,.,TRBJ2-5,TGTGCCAGCTCACCAAATGACAGGGCGGGAAAAGAGACCCAGTACTTC,CASSPNDRAGKETQYF
TRBD1,TRBV19,17,once,TRBJ1-4,TGTGCCAGTAGTTCCAGAGGACAGGGGGCAGCTAATGAAAAACTGTTTTTT,CASSSRGQGAANEKLFF
.,TRBV7-3,13,.,TRBJ1-1,TGTGCCAGCAGCTTAGAGGGGAACACTGAAGCTTTCTTT,CASSLEGNTEAFF
.,TRBV21-1,15,.,TRBJ2-5,TGTGCCAGCAGATTCGCCGGGACTAGCGAGGAGACCCAGTACTTC,CASRFAGTSEETQYF
TRBD1,TRBV20-1,12,few,TRBJ1-5,TGCAGTGCTGGTGGACAGGATCAGCCCCAGCATTTT,CSAGGQDQPQHF
TRBD1,TRBV30,17,once,TRBJ1-5,TGTGCCTGGAACGCCCGGACAGGGGGCGATCCCGATCAGCCCCAGCATTTT,CAWNARTGGDPDQPQHF
TRBD1,TRBV27,15,few,TRBJ1-2,TGTGCCAGCAGTTTTGGGACAGGGGTTCCCTATGGCTACACCTTC,CASSFGTGVPYGYTF